This T cell receptor (beta chain) was recovered during a study of beta chain features in type 1 diabetes. As regards this clone: The antigen is unknown.

Expressed TCRB transcripts were sequenced, since all the RNA that had been isolated was reverse transcribed. An average near 3.57 million reads came from naive, central memory and regulatory T cell samples. Method: immunoSEQ multiplex PCR; TCRdb's copy keeps in-frame clones and lacks some. Counted here are 600,000 to 650,000 clones, 15% to 17% occurring once; the ten biggest clones make up approximately 0.087%. The CDR3 length is 12 residues. CDR1 MDHEN and CDR2 SYDVKM come from the germline V gene. V lost 7 bases and J lost 3, with 10 bases in between. CD45RO/CCR7/CD25/CD127/CD95/CD27 separated CD4+ naive, central memory, regulatory and stem cell-like memory cells by sorting. The study's findings and limits: Healthy donors had naive, central memory and Treg TCRB repertoires that appeared less similar than those seen among patients.

The rearrangement links TRBV28 to TRBJ2-7; D may correspond to TRBD1 or TRBD2 (5 bases each). Sequences were obtained from naive CD4+ T cells from blood. This clonotype originated in a young man in good health. CDR3: CASTRDRYEQYF. CDR3 DNA sequence: TGTGCCAGCACGAGGGACCGCTACGAGCAGTACTTC.